The 20 T cell receptor beta chains below come from one sample, sequenced in a study of shared clonotypes between healthy human individuals. TCRdb keeps only in-frame clones here, not all; method: immunoSEQ multiplex PCR. The data show 2 million to 2.5 million clones, with approximately 96% seen just once and 0.1% to 0.15% held by the top ten. Material: naive CD4+ T cells sorted from blood. The subset was: CD45RA+ positively selected. These receptors originate from a man in his late teens or twenties in good health.

This clone was observed once. The V gene is TRBV10-3, the J gene TRBJ2-5, with 9 bases identical to TRBD1. Germline CDR1 ENHRY, CDR2 SYGVKD. The CDR3 loop spans 17 amino acids. J was trimmed by 3 bases and V by 2 bases; bases with no gene match: 10. CDR3 in DNA: TGTGCCATCAGTGAGGGTAATGCCGGGACAGGGAAAGAGACCCAGTACTTC. This gives the protein CAISEGNAGTGKETQYF.

The chain carries TRBV10-3 and TRBJ2-7, with D unclear. V was pared by 7 bases and J by 0 bases, with 10 bases between. The CDR3 consists of 13 residues. Germline CDR1 and CDR2: ENHRY and SYGVKD. This CDR3 reads CAIKPGLSYEQYF. In DNA, the CDR3 is TGTGCCATCAAACCGGGTCTCTCCTACGAGCAGTACTTC.

The CDR3 loop reads CASSLQVTDTQYF. The CDR3 DNA reads TGTGCCAGCAGCCTTCAGGTCACAGATACGCAGTATTTT. The rearrangement uses TRBV4-2 and TRBJ2-3; unclear D gene. CDR3 length equals 13 residues. V was trimmed by 4 bases and J by 2 bases, leaving 7 bases between them. Germline lookup yields CDR1 LGHNA and CDR2 YNFKEQ.

The chain has TRBV29-1 and TRBJ2-5; no firm D call. V gave up 3 bases and J gave up 3 bases, with 8 bases separating them. The V gene's germline CDR1 is SQVTM and CDR2 ANQGSEA. CDR3 length equals 12 residues. The CDR3 DNA reads TGCAGCGTTGAGAAGTCCAAAGAGACCCAGTACTTC. Amino acids: CSVEKSKETQYF.

The chain has TRBV18 and TRBJ2-5, with D perhaps TRBD2 (5 bases). Germline-derived CDR1 and CDR2 are KGHSH and LQKENI. The CDR3 consists of 13 residues. V was shortened by 4 bases and J by 5 bases, with 11 bases between the two germline ends. DNA of the CDR3: TGTGCCAGCTCACGAGGGAGTTGGGAGACCCAGTACTTC. Amino acid sequence: CASSRGSWETQYF.

The chain couples TRBV7-9 to TRBJ2-5; no reliable D call. Germline V CDR1 and CDR2: SEHNR, FQNEAQ (reference sequence). The CDR3 runs to 11 residues. Trimming took off 4 bases at V and 4 bases at J, with 4 bases between the two ends. The chain's CDR3 is CASSSTETQYF. The CDR3, as DNA: TGTGCCAGCAGCTCTACAGAGACCCAGTACTTC.

J is TRBJ2-2 and V is TRBV2, with TRBD2 identical over 7 bases. V was pared by 6 bases and J by 6 bases, with 13 bases of the junction left unmatched. This CDR3 spans 16 amino acids. Germline V gene lookup returns CDR1 SNHLY and CDR2 FYNNEI. CDR3 nucleotides: TGTGCCAGCAGCGAGCAGGGAGGGGTGGTCTCCGGGGAGCTGTTTTTT. It is translated as CASSEQGGVVSGELFF.

This chain uses TRBV6-1 with TRBJ1-1, with D maybe TRBD1 (5 bases). The V and J ends lost 4 bases and 4 bases respectively, with 13 bases between them. The CDR3 is made up of 14 amino acids. Per the germline V gene, CDR1 is MNHNS and CDR2 is SASEGT. The DNA for the CDR3 is TGTGCCAGCAGTGTGGTGGGGGTTGGCACTGAAGCTTTCTTT. Protein sequence: CASSVVGVGTEAFF.

The J gene is TRBJ2-5, the V gene TRBV10-1; TRBD1 matches at 8 bases. This CDR3 spans 15 amino acids. V shed 3 bases, J shed 4 bases, and the junction held 7 bases outside the gene matches. Looked up from germline, CDR1 is WNHNN and CDR2 is SYGVQD (reference sequence). CDR3 residues: CASSDSGQGGETQYF. CDR3 sequence (DNA): TGCGCCAGCAGTGATTCCGGACAGGGAGGAGAGACCCAGTACTTC.

This chain joins TRBV5-1 and TRBJ1-4; 9 bases align to TRBD1. Germline CDR1 reads SGHRS; CDR2 reads YFSETQ. With V trimmed by 5 bases and J by 8 bases, 7 bases remained unmatched. The CDR3 totals 14 residues. The DNA for the CDR3 is TGCGCCAGCAGTTACCGGGACAGGGCCGAAAAACTGTTTTTT. Protein sequence: CASSYRDRAEKLFF.

V and J are TRBV14 and TRBJ1-6; 7 bases match TRBD1. The ends lost 6 bases at V and 5 bases at J; junction bases unmatched: 4. Germline CDR1 SGHDN, CDR2 FVKESK. This CDR3 has 14 amino acids. This CDR3 is CASRGTANNSPLHF. CDR3 bases: TGTGCCAGCAGGGGGACAGCGAATAATTCACCCCTCCACTTT.

As to this clone: This sample includes further DNA sequences coding for the same CDR3. The rearrangement links TRBV28 to TRBJ2-2; D call uncertain. The CDR3 consists of 12 residues. Trimming removed 6 bases at V and 2 bases at J, with 4 bases between. CDR1 is MDHEN, CDR2 SYDVKM, per germline. The CDR3 here is CASRRNTGELFF. As DNA, the CDR3 is TGTGCCAGCAGGCGTAACACCGGGGAGCTGTTTTTT.

Regarding this clone: Other DNA sequences within the sample encode an identical CDR3. This rearrangement joins TRBV15 to TRBJ2-7; perhaps TRBD1 as D (6 bases). The CDR3 length is 15 residues. Deletions cut 0 bases from V and 1 base from J, with 10 bases between. Germline CDR1 LNHNV, CDR2 YYDKDF (reference sequence). The CDR3: CATSRDVGASYEQYF. The DNA for the CDR3 is TGTGCCACCAGCAGAGACGTGGGGGCATCCTACGAGCAGTACTTC.

This sequence joins TRBV5-4 and TRBJ2-4; D is perhaps TRBD1 or TRBD2 (6 bases each). With 4 bases removed from V and 5 bases from J, the gap between germline ends came to 16 bases. The CDR3 is 15 amino acids. Germline V gives CDR1 SGHNT, CDR2 YYREEE (reference sequence). The CDR3 DNA reads as TGTGCCAGCAGCCCCTGGGGGGCTGGGGAAAACATTCAGTACTTC. This gives the protein CASSPWGAGENIQYF.

The genes are TRBV5-6 and TRBJ1-5; D uncertain. The V and J ends lost 0 bases and 4 bases respectively, with 8 bases between them. The germline CDR1 and CDR2 sequences are SGHDT and YYEEEE. The CDR3 sequence is 14 residues long. The CDR3 nucleotides are TGTGCCAGCAGCTTGGGACTGTCGAATCAGCCCCAGCATTTT. Translated: CASSLGLSNQPQHF.

This clone was seen only once. This chain connects TRBV4-1 to TRBJ2-7; 8 nucleotides align to TRBD2. This CDR3 comprises 14 residues. CDR1 and CDR2 (germline): MGHRA, YSYEKL. V dropped 3 bases and J dropped 5; count of bases not matched to a gene: 6. CDR3: CASSQVRLAHEQYF. The CDR3, as DNA: TGCGCCAGCAGCCAGGTGCGACTAGCGCACGAGCAGTACTTC.

Of note for this clone: This same CDR3 is encoded by further DNA sequences in the sample. This chain links TRBV10-3 with TRBJ2-7; D is ambiguous. V lost 3 bases, J lost 4 bases, and 4 bases lay in between. CDR3 length equals 11 residues. Germline values: CDR1 ENHRY, CDR2 SYGVKD. The CDR3 reads CAISEDYEQYF. Here the CDR3 DNA reads TGTGCCATCAGTGAAGATTACGAGCAGTACTTC.

This clone was seen only a few times. The chain carries TRBV5-8 and TRBJ2-7, with D perhaps given as TRBD1 or TRBD2 (6 bases each). Germline assignment: CDR1 SGHTS and CDR2 YDEGEE. CDR3 length equals 15 residues. The V end lost 3 bases, the J end lost 7 bases, and 20 bases lay between the germline ends. CDR3 region: CASSWGRGPAGEQYF. The CDR3 region has the DNA TGTGCCAGCAGCTGGGGCCGGGGGCCGGCAGGAGAGCAGTACTTC.

V is TRBV29-1 and J is TRBJ1-2, with 11 nucleotides matching TRBD1. Trimming removed 0 bases from V and 4 bases from J; junction bases left unmatched: 10. CDR1 and CDR2 (germline): SQVTM, ANQGSEA. This CDR3 spans 17 amino acids. CDR3 coding DNA: TGCAGCGTTGAAGATCGGGGGACAGGGGGAGGAATCTATGGCTACACCTTC. Translating gives CSVEDRGTGGGIYGYTF.

This clone showed up just once. The CDR3 sequence is CASSLSYWSYEQYF. In DNA, the CDR3 is TGTGCCAGCAGTTTATCTTACTGGTCCTACGAGCAGTACTTC. The rearrangement links TRBV27 to TRBJ2-7; no reliable D call. The CDR3 runs 14 residues. V was clipped by 0 bases and J by 1 base, with 7 bases between them. Germline CDR1 MNHEY, CDR2 SMNVEV (reference sequence).